This T cell receptor beta chain was obtained from a study of shared clonotypes between healthy human individuals (TCRdb year 2020). Regarding the research as a whole: The cohort included a few men and two women between 18 and 49 years of age. Per donor, leukapheresis produced somewhere between about 0.94 and 9.5 billion PBMCs. Different laboratories and diverse techniques were used to prepare libraries and sequence TCR repertoires, to increase sequencing depth and limit assay-specific biases. The study deeply sequenced blood TCR repertoires of five healthy adults to estimate repertoire size and the extent of clonotype sharing between individuals.

The research as a whole found: The small number of donors limited the genetic and exposure-history diversity represented. Sampling was limited to blood, and TCR repertoires in tissue likely differ from TCR repertoires in blood. Pairwise subsampling indicated that sequencing depth was expected to affect the degree of clonotype sharing among donors.

Measured from the cysteine to the phenylalanine, the CDR3 is 13 residues long. The DNA shown is the 39-base CDR3, in frame from base 1. V sheds 3 bases and J sheds 9 bases, leaving 15 bases between their ends. Looking up the germline V gene yields CDR1 SNHLY and CDR2 FYNNEI. TCR CDR3 regions were amplified from genomic DNA by multiplex PCR using the deep immunoSEQ assay. Genomic DNA extracted from each cell subset was distributed evenly over all wells of several immunoSEQ 96-well plates, and each plate served as one replicate. For unsorted PBMC, around 290 ng of genomic DNA, equivalent to tens of thousands of T cell genomes, went into each replicate PCR. Unsorted PBMC genomic DNA was sequenced across ten immunoSEQ deep assay plates. The purified libraries were quantified using a Qubit 3.0 fluorometer, sized with a Bioanalyzer 2100, and then quantified again using the KAPA Library Quantification kit. Each immunoSEQ 96-well plate was sequenced on its own single-read 150-cycle Illumina NextSeq 550 flow cell. Per the authors' processing: Because only junctional sequences without quality scores were contained in the immunoSEQ output, filtering matching that applied to full-length reads could not be performed. To assign V/J genes and CDR3, sequences were annotated using PyIR, a Python wrapper for IgBLAST v1.9, with IMGT germline references. Reads with weak V/J assignments (E-value above 1e-6), missing CDR3, stop codons, out-of-frame junctions, or ambiguous translated residues were removed. A V3J clonotype was defined by an identical inferred V gene, J gene, and CDR3 amino acid sequence. Percentage overlap between repertoires was calculated by dividing the number of shared unique clonotypes by the size of the smaller repertoire. Three approaches were used to assess repertoire richness: RTK rarefaction, the Chao1 estimator, and Recon v2.1 estimates of unobserved clonotypes. TCRdb limited this immuneACCESS table to in-frame rearrangements with V and J called. A share of clones is missing; checked studies link under half to unresolved V genes, and the rest is unexplained. V and J calls plus clone size are reproduced from that table; the DNA served to infer D and trimming. Here the sample has some 470,000 clones; around 80% occur a single time. The ten largest clonotypes hold around 13% of the sample.

Concerning this clone itself: This receptor's antigen is unknown. The record has no base qualities; no much larger clone is one base away.

The donors were healthy, HIV-negative adults who had no recently reported acute infections or vaccinations. Only Caucasian adults living in Nashville, Tennessee, USA were represented among the donors. In the unsorted samples, 90 million to 100 million PBMCs were counted, and genomic DNA was extracted using the QIAamp DNA Blood Mini kit. Blood was collected by leukapheresis, and PBMCs were isolated by Ficoll-Histopaque density gradient centrifugation and then cryopreserved in liquid nitrogen vapor phase. Specimen: PBMCs. The receptor comes from a woman aged 40 to 50 in good health. Some clones in this sample may be carry-over from other donors' samples. The rearrangement combines TRBV2 with TRBJ2-7, with the D gene uncertain. The CDR3 reads as follows: CASSEILLDGQYF. The DNA sequence follows: TGTGCCAGCAGTGAGATACTACTCGATGGGCAGTACTTC.